The source of this T cell receptor (beta chain) is a study of blood T cell repertoires in COVID-19. Background on the study: The origin of the acute and convalescent COVID-19 samples was the United States, Italy and Spain. The analysed material was cDNA or gDNA that came from T cells, B-cell-depleted T cells, or PBMCs.

Original data processing: Amplification of reference gene primers provided the estimated nucleated cell counts. Some clones are missing from TCRdb's copy, which holds only in-frame ones; the method was immunoSEQ multiplex PCR. That table supplies the V and J calls and clone size; D and trimming were determined from the DNA. There are about 80,000 clones in the sample; around 86% occur only once, and 8.5% to 10% lies in the top ten. The CDR3 runs 15 residues. Germline V CDR1 and CDR2: MDHEN, SYDVKM. The V end lost 9 bases, the J end lost 0 bases, and 15 bases lay between the germline ends. The chain carries TRBV28 and TRBJ2-1, with D possibly being TRBD2 (6 bases). This receptor was taken from a human donor in a cohort sampled during active COVID-19. Sequencing was done on a sample of peripheral blood. This CDR3 reads CASLPGTFSYNEQFF. DNA for the CDR3: TGTGCCAGTCTGCCAGGGACTTTCTCCTACAATGAGCAGTTCTTC. Full variable domain (remainder filled in from reference TRBV28 and TRBJ2-1): DVKVTQSSRYLVKRTGEKVFLECVQDMDHENMFWYRQDPGLGLRLIYFSYDVKMKEKGDIPEGYSVSREKKERFSLILESASTNQTSMYLCASLPGTFSYNEQFFGPGTRLTVL.